These T cell receptor beta chains were read from a single sample in a study of metastatic and nonmetastatic thyroid tumors. TCRdb used MiXCR to call clones anew from the PCR reads. This sample has about 40,000 clones, with about 13% found just once. The sequencing input was blood. The receptors originated from a female donor with papillary thyroid cancer or a benign thyroid nodule (not recorded which). Some clones in this sample may be carry-over from other donors' samples. Each CDR3 is given with its conserved first and last residue. D genes are given only for firm matches. Some rows have no size entry. The others give once, few or many, or a class for an expanded clone.

CDR3aa: CASSGRDLYEQYF
CDR3nt: TGTGCCAGCAGCGGCCGGGACCTATACGAGCAGTACTTC
j_gene: TRBJ2-7
abundance: many
v_gene: TRBV28
len: 13
d_gene: NA

CDR3aa: CASSPRGGGAGQPQHF
CDR3nt: TGTGCCAGCAGCCCTAGGGGAGGGGGCGCGGGACAGCCCCAGCATTTT
j_gene: TRBJ1-5
abundance: many
v_gene: TRBV9
len: 16
d_gene: TRBD1

CDR3aa: CAISELTVQEELYEQYF
CDR3nt: TGTGCCATCAGTGAGCTTACCGTGCAGGAAGAACTCTACGAGCAGTACTTC
j_gene: TRBJ2-7
abundance: few
v_gene: TRBV10-3
len: 17
d_gene: NA

CDR3aa: CASSSSSGRGDTQYF
CDR3nt: TGTGCCAGCAGTTCCTCTAGCGGGAGAGGTGATACGCAGTATTTT
j_gene: TRBJ2-3
abundance: many
v_gene: TRBV12-3/TRBV12-4
len: 15
d_gene: TRBD2

CDR3aa: CASSLWTGGNTGELFF
CDR3nt: TGTGCCAGCAGTTTGTGGACAGGGGGGAACACCGGGGAGCTGTTTTTT
j_gene: TRBJ2-2
abundance: many
v_gene: TRBV27
len: 16
d_gene: TRBD1

CDR3aa: CSASLMGQESYEQYF
CDR3nt: TGCAGTGCTTCACTTATGGGACAGGAGTCCTACGAGCAGTACTTC
j_gene: TRBJ2-7
abundance: many
v_gene: TRBV20-1
len: 15
d_gene: TRBD1

CDR3aa: CASSSGSQNIQYF
CDR3nt: TGTGCCAGCAGCTCAGGTAGTCAAAACATTCAGTACTTC
j_gene: TRBJ2-4
abundance: NA
v_gene: TRBV7-6
len: 13
d_gene: NA

CDR3aa: CASSYDGFYGYTF
CDR3nt: TGTGCCAGCAGTTACGATGGATTCTATGGCTACACCTTC
j_gene: TRBJ1-2
abundance: many
v_gene: TRBV6-2/TRBV6-3
len: 13
d_gene: NA

CDR3aa: CASSLNARGAMARGEAFF
CDR3nt: TGTGCCAGCAGCTTGAACGCCAGGGGGGCGATGGCGAGAGGTGAAGCTTTCTTT
j_gene: TRBJ1-1
abundance: NA
v_gene: TRBV11-2
len: 18
d_gene: TRBD1

CDR3aa: CASSPTSGSFNTYEQYF
CDR3nt: TGTGCCAGCTCACCGACTAGCGGGAGCTTCAATACCTACGAGCAGTACTTC
j_gene: TRBJ2-7
abundance: many
v_gene: TRBV18
len: 17
d_gene: TRBD2

CDR3aa: CASSSTTLPGNEQFF
CDR3nt: TGTGCCAGCAGCTCGACGACTCTTCCGGGCAATGAGCAGTTCTTC
j_gene: TRBJ2-1
abundance: many
v_gene: TRBV7-9
len: 15
d_gene: NA

CDR3aa: CASSAIYGYTF
CDR3nt: TGTGCCAGCAGTGCCATCTATGGCTACACCTTC
j_gene: TRBJ1-2
abundance: many
v_gene: TRBV2
len: 11
d_gene: NA

CDR3aa: CASSYQGEQYF
CDR3nt: TGTGCCAGCAGTTACCAGGGGGAGCAGTACTTC
j_gene: TRBJ2-7
abundance: NA
v_gene: TRBV6-2/TRBV6-3
len: 11
d_gene: NA

CDR3aa: CASSHSGRETDTQYF
CDR3nt: TGTGCCAGCAGTCATAGCGGGAGGGAAACAGATACGCAGTATTTT
j_gene: TRBJ2-3
abundance: NA
v_gene: TRBV12-3/TRBV12-4
len: 15
d_gene: TRBD2

CDR3aa: CVSKPSPGQTSRNSPLHF
CDR3nt: TGTGTCAGCAAGCCTAGCCCGGGACAGACTAGCCGGAATTCACCCCTCCACTTT
j_gene: TRBJ1-6
abundance: NA
v_gene: TRBV27
len: 18
d_gene: TRBD1

CDR3aa: CASSPRLATLYEQYF
CDR3nt: TGTGCCAGCAGTCCCCGACTAGCGACCCTCTACGAGCAGTACTTC
j_gene: TRBJ2-7
abundance: many
v_gene: TRBV27
len: 15
d_gene: TRBD2

CDR3aa: CASRTSGRVGWGYEQYF
CDR3nt: TGTGCCAGCAGGACTAGCGGGAGGGTCGGATGGGGCTACGAGCAGTACTTC
j_gene: TRBJ2-7
abundance: medium-sized
v_gene: TRBV28
len: 17
d_gene: TRBD2

CDR3aa: CASIHGQASTDTQYF
CDR3nt: TGCGCCAGCATTCACGGACAGGCCAGCACAGATACGCAGTATTTT
j_gene: TRBJ2-3
abundance: NA
v_gene: TRBV6-1
len: 15
d_gene: TRBD1

CDR3aa: CASSPTQGTGNTIYF
CDR3nt: TGTGCCAGCAGCCCGACACAGGGAACTGGAAACACCATATATTTT
j_gene: TRBJ1-3
abundance: NA
v_gene: TRBV9
len: 15
d_gene: NA

CDR3aa: CASWGTSGRNEQFF
CDR3nt: TGTGCCAGCTGGGGGACTAGCGGGAGGAATGAGCAGTTCTTC
j_gene: TRBJ2-1
abundance: many
v_gene: TRBV27
len: 14
d_gene: TRBD2

CDR3aa: CTSSLGLVRDTGELFF
CDR3nt: TGCACCAGCAGCTTGGGTCTGGTCAGGGACACCGGGGAGCTGTTTTTT
j_gene: TRBJ2-2
abundance: NA
v_gene: TRBV5-1
len: 16
d_gene: NA

CDR3aa: CASSLGTLEIREKLFF
CDR3nt: TGTGCCAGCAGCTTAGGCACCCTGGAGATCCGGGAAAAACTGTTTTTT
j_gene: TRBJ1-4
abundance: many
v_gene: TRBV7-9
len: 16
d_gene: NA

CDR3aa: CASSDWGGKTTDTQYF
CDR3nt: TGTGCCAGCAGCGATTGGGGCGGGAAGACCACAGATACGCAGTATTTT
j_gene: TRBJ2-3
abundance: many
v_gene: TRBV6-1
len: 16
d_gene: NA

CDR3aa: CASSEQGARETQYF
CDR3nt: TGCGCCAGCAGCGAGCAGGGGGCGAGGGAGACCCAGTACTTC
j_gene: TRBJ2-5
abundance: many
v_gene: TRBV5-1
len: 14
d_gene: TRBD1

CDR3aa: CASSLRVDFYTEAFF
CDR3nt: TGTGCCAGCAGTCTGCGGGTCGATTTCTACACTGAAGCTTTCTTT
j_gene: TRBJ1-1
abundance: many
v_gene: TRBV27
len: 15
d_gene: NA

CDR3aa: CASSHRDRGYGYTF
CDR3nt: TGTGCCAGCAGTCACCGGGACAGGGGCTATGGCTACACCTTC
j_gene: TRBJ1-2
abundance: NA
v_gene: TRBV27
len: 14
d_gene: TRBD1

CDR3aa: CASSQGTGQNTEAFF
CDR3nt: TGTGCCAGCAGCCAAGGGACGGGCCAGAACACTGAAGCTTTCTTT
j_gene: TRBJ1-1
abundance: many
v_gene: TRBV4-2
len: 15
d_gene: NA